What follows are 22 T cell receptor beta chains derived from one specimen sequenced in a study of T-cell reconstitution after alpha-beta-depleted transplantation in children. The library targeted TCRbeta and was prepared with unique molecular identifiers. TCRdb passed the PCR reads through MiXCR, listing each CDR3 protein once. The table has roughly 420,000 distinct CDR3 sequences, roughly 16% seen once; the top ten hold roughly 29%. The source material was PBMCs, mostly from graft donor cells, sampled 360 days after TCRalphabeta/CD19-depleted stem cell transplant. These receptors came from a boy under two years old who had a stem cell transplant for Wiskott-Aldrich syndrome, so the T cells may come from the graft donor.

This sequence joins TRBV12-3 or TRBV12-4 and TRBJ1-5; D remains unclear. Trimming stripped 4 bases from V and 0 bases from J, with 10 bases between. The CDR3 contains 15 residues. The DNA for the CDR3 is TGTGCCAGCAGTTCATATGGAGATAGCAATCAGCCCCAGCATTTT. As protein: CASSSYGDSNQPQHF.

The genes are TRBV6-6 and TRBJ2-7; tentative D call: TRBD1 (6 bases). Between the trimmed V and J ends, which lost 4 bases and 3 bases, there was a span of 10 bases. Germline V gives CDR1 MNHNY, CDR2 SVGAGI (reference sequence). This CDR3 has 13 amino acids. The CDR3 loop reads CASSSRGYYEQYF. The DNA of the CDR3 is TGTGCCAGCAGTTCAAGGGGGTACTACGAGCAGTACTTC.

V is TRBV20-1 and J is TRBJ2-7; D might be TRBD2 (5 bases). The CDR3 spans 15 residues. In germline, CDR1 is DFQATT, CDR2 SNEGSKA (reference sequence). V dropped 0 bases and J dropped 2 bases, with 14 bases sitting between them. In DNA form, the CDR3 reads TGCAGTGCTAGAGATTTGGCGGACTCTACCTACGAGCAGTACTTC. This codes for CSARDLADSTYEQYF.

The V and J genes are TRBV20-1 and TRBJ1-4; TRBD1 matches at 7 bases. Germline assignment: CDR1 DFQATT and CDR2 SNEGSKA (reference sequence). After removal of 5 bases from V and 8 bases from J, the junction contained 14 bases not matched to a gene. The CDR3 spans 15 residues. The CDR3 loop reads CSAPGGVLRVEKLFF. Here the CDR3 DNA reads TGCAGTGCTCCAGGGGGGGTTTTGCGCGTGGAAAAACTGTTTTTT.

This clonotype was counted ten times or more. V gene TRBV3-1 combines with J gene TRBJ2-1; D may be TRBD1 or TRBD2 (6 bases each). V lost 6 bases and J 14 bases, leaving 17 bases between the germline ends. The germline CDR1 and CDR2 sequences are LGHDT and YNNKEL (reference sequence). The CDR3 spans 12 residues. The CDR3 loop reads CASSPRGLLKFF. The CDR3 region has the DNA TGTGCCAGCAGTCCCCGGGGGCTTTTGAAGTTCTTC.

In this sample, this clonotype turned up a few times. The V gene is TRBV4-1, the J gene TRBJ2-2; TRBD2 aligns across 11 bases. Trimming at V came to 0 bases and at J to 6 bases, leaving 9 bases not matched to a gene. CDR1 MGHRA and CDR2 YSYEKL come from the germline V gene. This CDR3 is 18 amino acids long. The CDR3 region is CASSQDPATSGVSGELFF. The DNA for the CDR3 is TGCGCCAGCAGCCAAGATCCTGCGACTAGCGGGGTTTCCGGGGAGCTGTTTTTT.

This clonotype has only a few counts. The CDR3 nucleotides are TGTGCCAGCAGCTCGGACAGGGACCTATCCTACGAGCAGTACTTC. This translates into CASSSDRDLSYEQYF. The chain couples TRBV7-9 to TRBJ2-7, with 8 bases aligning to TRBD1. The germline CDR1 and CDR2 sequences are SEHNR and FQNEAQ (reference sequence). Germline trimming cut 4 bases from V and 1 base from J; bases unmatched to any gene: 6. The CDR3 length is 15 residues.

The V gene is TRBV10-3, the J gene TRBJ2-1, with 14 nucleotides matching TRBD2. Looked up from germline, CDR1 is ENHRY and CDR2 is SYGVKD. V lost 4 bases to trimming and J lost 7 bases; unmatched junction nucleotides: 6. This CDR3 has 16 amino acids. CDR3 amino acids: CAISASGTSGSNEQFF. The CDR3, as DNA: TGTGCCATCAGTGCCTCCGGGACTAGCGGGAGTAATGAGCAGTTCTTC.

This clonotype has just one count. The chain recombines TRBV5-1 with TRBJ1-6; D may be TRBD1 (5 bases). The CDR3 spans 14 residues. The germline V gene encodes CDR1 SGHRS and CDR2 YFSETQ. Between the trimmed V and J ends, which lost 3 bases and 7 bases, there was a span of 11 bases. The CDR3 coding sequence is TGCGCCAGCAGCTGGGGGGTATCGAATTCACCCCTCCACTTT. Its protein product is CASSWGVSNSPLHF.

This sequence joins TRBV3-1 and TRBJ2-2; TRBD1 is a possible D gene (5 bases). The germline V gene has CDR1 LGHDT and CDR2 YNNKEL (reference sequence). This CDR3 has 17 residues. V was clipped by 1 base and J by 0 bases, with 12 bases between them. CDR3 in amino acids: CASSQAGSAANTGELFF. The CDR3 DNA is TGTGCCAGCAGCCAAGCAGGGTCGGCCGCGAACACCGGGGAGCTGTTTTTT.

The V gene is TRBV11-2, the J gene TRBJ1-1; D unresolved. Trimming cost V 0 bases and J 11 bases, with 16 bases left between them. CDR3 size: 14 residues. CDR1 and CDR2 from the germline V gene are SGHAT and FQNNGV. CDR3 DNA: TGTGCCAGCAGCTTAGATCGGTTAGGATCTAGGGCTTTCTTT. Protein: CASSLDRLGSRAFF.

This clonotype came up a few times. DNA of the CDR3: TGCAGTTCACGGCGGGAGTTCTCAGAGACCCAGTACTTC. Translation gives CSSRREFSETQYF. The chain joins TRBV20-1 to TRBJ2-5; 7 bases are a match to TRBD2. Trimming at V came to 8 bases and at J to 4 bases, leaving 10 bases not matched to a gene. The CDR3 covers 13 residues. CDR1 and CDR2 (germline): DFQATT, SNEGSKA (reference sequence).

The gene calls are TRBV12-3 or TRBV12-4 and TRBJ2-5; 10 bases map to TRBD2. This CDR3 comprises 16 residues. Trimming removed 5 bases from V and 1 base from J; junction bases left unmatched: 7. CDR3 loop: CASSRGSGRVQETQYF. The CDR3 DNA reads as TGTGCCAGCAGTCGGGGGAGCGGGAGGGTCCAAGAGACCCAGTACTTC.

A few counts support this clonotype. V and J are TRBV4-1 and TRBJ2-2, with D tentatively TRBD2 (5 bases). This CDR3 comprises 16 residues. Germline CDR1 MGHRA, CDR2 YSYEKL. Trimming cost V 1 base and J 2 bases, with 11 bases left between them. As DNA, the CDR3 is TGCGCCAGCAGCCAAGTCTCGGAGGTTAACACCGGGGAGCTGTTTTTT. This translates into CASSQVSEVNTGELFF.

The genes are TRBV4-2 and TRBJ2-7, with a possible D match to TRBD1 (8 bases). The germline gives CDR1 LGHNA, CDR2 YNFKEQ. Trimming cost V 1 base and J 3 bases, with 16 bases left between them. The CDR3 is 16 amino acids. The CDR3 DNA follows: TGTGCCAGCAGCCAAGCTTACAGGGGGGGGATCTACGAGCAGTACTTC. It is translated as CASSQAYRGGIYEQYF.

The chain couples TRBV2 to TRBJ2-1; perhaps TRBD1 as D (6 bases). With 2 bases removed from V and 4 bases from J, the gap between germline ends came to 15 bases. Germline CDR1 is SNHLY and CDR2 is FYNNEI. The CDR3 length is 16 residues. For the CDR3, the DNA is TGTGCCAGCAGTGAAAGGGCAGGGGCGCTATACAATGAGCAGTTCTTC. Translated, it gives CASSERAGALYNEQFF. The variable domain in full, completed from reference TRBV2 and TRBJ2-1, reads EPEVTQTPSHQVTQMGQEVILRCVPISNHLYFYWYRQILGQKVEFLVSFYNNEISEKSEIFDDQFSVERPDGSNFTLKIRSTKLEDSAMYFCASSERAGALYNEQFFGPGTRLTVL.

The V call is TRBV6-1, the J call TRBJ2-1, with 11 bases fitting TRBD1. The CDR3 contains 15 residues. Germline loops: CDR1 MNHNS, CDR2 SASEGT. The trim removed 6 bases at V and 3 bases at J, leaving 4 bases unmatched. The DNA of the CDR3 is TGTGCCAGCAGGAGGACAGGGGGCGTCTACAATGAGCAGTTCTTC. It specifies CASRRTGGVYNEQFF.

The chain is built from TRBV20-1 and TRBJ2-2; 13 positions agree with TRBD2. After removal of 6 bases from V and 2 bases from J, the junction contained 9 bases not matched to a gene. Germline V gene data show CDR1 as DFQATT and CDR2 as SNEGSKA (reference sequence). This CDR3 has 17 residues. The CDR3 region is CSASTGLAGDNTGELFF. CDR3 DNA: TGCAGTGCAAGTACTGGACTAGCGGGAGATAACACCGGGGAGCTGTTTTTT.

This sequence joins TRBV4-1 and TRBJ2-3; TRBD2 matches 10 bases. Trimming at V came to 1 base and at J to 3 bases, leaving 7 bases not matched to a gene. The CDR3 contains 17 residues. Germline V gives CDR1 MGHRA, CDR2 YSYEKL. The CDR3 DNA is TGCGCCAGCAGCCAAGGGCGTGCTAGCGGGGGTACAGATACGCAGTATTTT. Amino acids: CASSQGRASGGTDTQYF.

There are a few counts of this clonotype. V and J are TRBV2 and TRBJ2-7; 12 bases agree with TRBD2. The CDR3 spans 17 residues. Germline V lookup: CDR1 SNHLY, CDR2 FYNNEI. Unmatched junction bases numbered 10, after V lost 5 bases and J lost 2 bases. The CDR3 spells CASSKGLAGGSTYEQYF. Written as DNA, the CDR3 is TGTGCCAGCAGTAAAGGGCTAGCGGGAGGGTCCACCTACGAGCAGTACTTC.

V and J are TRBV6-5 and TRBJ2-7; 8 bases match TRBD2. This CDR3 is 12 amino acids long. J gave up 2 bases and V 8 bases, and 2 bases lay outside the gene matches. Germline V gene data show CDR1 as MNHEY and CDR2 as SVGAGI. CDR3 in amino acids: CASRGGAYEQYF. CDR3 bases: TGTGCCAGCCGGGGGGGGGCCTACGAGCAGTACTTC.

The V gene is TRBV5-5, the J gene TRBJ2-7; TRBD1 agrees at 7 bases. V trimming: 4 bases; J trimming: 0 bases; junction bases outside the gene matches: 7. The CDR3 has 15 residues. Germline CDR1 SGHKS, CDR2 YYEKEE (reference sequence). The CDR3 region is CASSRRGPSSYEQYF. The CDR3 bases are TGTGCCAGCAGCCGTAGGGGGCCCAGCTCCTACGAGCAGTACTTC. Full variable domain (remainder filled in from reference TRBV5-5 and TRBJ2-7): DAGVTQSPTHLIKTRGQQVTLRCSPISGHKSVSWYQQVLGQGPQFIFQYYEKEERGRGNFPDRFSARQFPNYSSELNVNALLLGDSALYLCASSRRGPSSYEQYFGPGTRLTVT.